This T cell receptor (beta chain) was sequenced for a study of cytomegalovirus exposure and HLA in healthy donors. General observations from the study: It emerged from a later analysis that several of the most significant clusters appeared to be linked to common viral pathogens. Later analysis demonstrated an association between a missense DCLRE1C variant and TCR beta V- and J-gene trimming. Cytomegalovirus association was listed for 164 TCR beta chains. The productive fraction for most TCR beta V segments was about 87% or about 30% in an earlier analysis.

The PCR ran on 60 Vbeta and 13 Jbeta primers. The method was immunoSEQ multiplex PCR; TCRdb's version includes in-frame clones alone and lacks a portion of them. The data contain roughly 100,000 clones, over 70% of them singletons. This CDR3 spans 12 amino acids. Trimming at V came to 7 bases and at J to 7 bases, leaving 5 bases not matched to a gene. The germline CDR1 and CDR2 sequences are MNHEY and SVGAGI. Points on this clone: What it binds is not known.

Sequenced: PBMCs. The chain combines TRBV6-5 with TRBJ1-2, with 8 positions matching TRBD1. This TCR came from a middle-aged man in good health and CMV-seropositive. The CDR3 nucleotides are TGTGCCAGCAAGAGCCAGGGGGCTGGCTACACCTTC. Encoded protein: CASKSQGAGYTF.